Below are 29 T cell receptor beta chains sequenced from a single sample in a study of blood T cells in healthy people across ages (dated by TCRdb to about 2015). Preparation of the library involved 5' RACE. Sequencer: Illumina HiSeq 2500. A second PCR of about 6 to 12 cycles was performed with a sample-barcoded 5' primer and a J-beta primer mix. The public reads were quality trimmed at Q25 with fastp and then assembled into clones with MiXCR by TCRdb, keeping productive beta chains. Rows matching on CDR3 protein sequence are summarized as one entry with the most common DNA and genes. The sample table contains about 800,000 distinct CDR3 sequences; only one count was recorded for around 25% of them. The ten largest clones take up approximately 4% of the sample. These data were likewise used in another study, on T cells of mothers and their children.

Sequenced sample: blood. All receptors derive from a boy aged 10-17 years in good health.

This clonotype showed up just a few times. DNA of the CDR3: TGTGCCAGCAGCTCGCGTCGGACTAGCGGGAGAATCAATGAGCAGTTCTTC. It is translated as CASSSRRTSGRINEQFF. The chain links TRBV7-8 to TRBJ2-5, with TRBD2 matching over 13 bases. The end of the DNA aligns better with TRBJ2-1, so the J call may be wrong. The CDR3 covers 17 residues. CDR1 is SGHVS, CDR2 FQNEAQ, per germline.

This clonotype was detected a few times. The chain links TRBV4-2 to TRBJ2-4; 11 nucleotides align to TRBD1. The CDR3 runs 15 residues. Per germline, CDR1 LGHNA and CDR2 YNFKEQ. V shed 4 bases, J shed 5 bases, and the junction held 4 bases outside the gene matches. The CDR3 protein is CASSPRTGGENIQYF. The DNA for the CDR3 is TGTGCCAGCAGCCCGAGGACAGGGGGCGAAAACATTCAGTACTTC.

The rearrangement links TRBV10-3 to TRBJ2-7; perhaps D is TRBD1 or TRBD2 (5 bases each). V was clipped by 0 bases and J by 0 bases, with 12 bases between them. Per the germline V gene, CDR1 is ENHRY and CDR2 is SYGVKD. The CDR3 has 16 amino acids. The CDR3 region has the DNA TGTGCCATCAGTGAGTCGAGTATGGGGGTCTCCTACGAGCAGTACTTC. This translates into CAISESSMGVSYEQYF.

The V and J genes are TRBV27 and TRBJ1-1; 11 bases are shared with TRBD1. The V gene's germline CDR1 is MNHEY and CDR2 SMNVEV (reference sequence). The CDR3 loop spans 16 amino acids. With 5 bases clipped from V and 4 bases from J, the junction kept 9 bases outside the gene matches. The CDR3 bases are TGTGCCAGCAGTACGGCGCCCGGGACAGGGGGCACTGAAGCTTTCTTT. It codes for CASSTAPGTGGTEAFF.

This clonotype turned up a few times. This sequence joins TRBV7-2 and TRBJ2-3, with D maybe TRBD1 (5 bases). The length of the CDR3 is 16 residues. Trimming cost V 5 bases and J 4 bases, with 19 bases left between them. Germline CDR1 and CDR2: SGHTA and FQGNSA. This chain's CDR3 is CASSPPRATVADTQYF. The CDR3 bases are TGTGCCAGCAGCCCTCCCCGGGCGACAGTCGCAGATACGCAGTATTTT.

The CDR3 loop is CASSHPEDRGATYEQYF. The CDR3 DNA sequence: TGTGCCAGCAGCCACCCTGAGGACCGGGGGGCGACCTACGAGCAGTACTTC. The rearrangement joins TRBV3-1 to TRBJ2-7, with TRBD2 as a possible D gene (7 bases). Germline CDR1 and CDR2: LGHDT and YNNKEL (reference sequence). Trimming removed 3 bases from V and 2 bases from J, with 20 bases in between. The CDR3 runs to 17 residues.

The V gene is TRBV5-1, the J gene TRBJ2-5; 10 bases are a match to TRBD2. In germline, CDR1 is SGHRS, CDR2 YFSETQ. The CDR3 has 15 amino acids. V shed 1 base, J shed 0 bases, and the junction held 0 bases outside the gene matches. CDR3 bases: TGCGCCAGCAGCTTGACTAGCGGGGACCAAGAGACCCAGTACTTC. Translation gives CASSLTSGDQETQYF. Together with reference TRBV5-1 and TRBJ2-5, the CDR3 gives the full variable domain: KAGVTQTPRYLIKTRGQQVTLSCSPISGHRSVSWYQQTPGQGLQFLFEYFSETQRNKGNFPGRFSGRQFSNSRSEMNVSTLELGDSALYLCASSLTSGDQETQYFGPGTRLLVL.

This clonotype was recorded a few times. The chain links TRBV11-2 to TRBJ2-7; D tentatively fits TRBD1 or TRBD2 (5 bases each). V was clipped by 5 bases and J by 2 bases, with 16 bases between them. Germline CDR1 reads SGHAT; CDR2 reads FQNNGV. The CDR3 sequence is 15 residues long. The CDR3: CASSPMGPNPYEQYF. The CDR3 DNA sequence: TGTGCCAGCAGCCCCATGGGACCCAACCCCTACGAGCAGTACTTC.

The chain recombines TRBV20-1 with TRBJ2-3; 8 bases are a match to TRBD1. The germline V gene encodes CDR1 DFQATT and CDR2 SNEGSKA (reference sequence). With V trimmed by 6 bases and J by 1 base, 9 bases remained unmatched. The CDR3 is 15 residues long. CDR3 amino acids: CSAQGAAGRTDTQYF. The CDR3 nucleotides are TGCAGTGCCCAGGGGGCGGCGGGACGCACAGATACGCAGTATTTT.

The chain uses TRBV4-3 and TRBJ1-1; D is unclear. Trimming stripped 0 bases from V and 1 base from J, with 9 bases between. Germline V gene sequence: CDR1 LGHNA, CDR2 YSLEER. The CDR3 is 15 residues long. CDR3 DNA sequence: TGCGCCAGCAGCCAAGATTCTGGAGGGAACACTGAAGCTTTCTTT. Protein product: CASSQDSGGNTEAFF.

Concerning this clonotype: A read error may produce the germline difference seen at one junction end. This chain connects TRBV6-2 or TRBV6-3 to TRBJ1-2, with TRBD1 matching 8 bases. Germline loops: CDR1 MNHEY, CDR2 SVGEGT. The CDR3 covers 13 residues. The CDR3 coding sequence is TGCGCCAGCAGCGCCGGGACAGGCTATGGCCACACCTTC. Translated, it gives CASSAGTGYGHTF.

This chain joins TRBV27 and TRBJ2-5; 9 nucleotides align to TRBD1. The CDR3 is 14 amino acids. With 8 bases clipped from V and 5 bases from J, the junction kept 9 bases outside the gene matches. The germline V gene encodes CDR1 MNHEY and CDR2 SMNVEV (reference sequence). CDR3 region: CASCRDRVSETQYF. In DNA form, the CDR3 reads TGTGCCAGCTGCAGGGACAGGGTGTCGGAGACCCAGTACTTC.

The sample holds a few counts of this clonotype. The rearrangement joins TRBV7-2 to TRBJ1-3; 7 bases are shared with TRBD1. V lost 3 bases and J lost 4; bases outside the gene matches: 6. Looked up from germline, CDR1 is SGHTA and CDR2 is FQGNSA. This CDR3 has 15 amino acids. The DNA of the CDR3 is TGTGCCAGCAGCTTGAGGGGACAGACGGGAAACACCATATATTTT. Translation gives CASSLRGQTGNTIYF.

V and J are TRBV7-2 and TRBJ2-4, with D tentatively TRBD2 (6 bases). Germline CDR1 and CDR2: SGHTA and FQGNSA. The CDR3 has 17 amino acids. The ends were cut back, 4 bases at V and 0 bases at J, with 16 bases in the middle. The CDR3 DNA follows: TGTGCCAGCAGCTCCAAGGCGGGGTCCCTAGCCAAAAACATTCAGTACTTC. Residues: CASSSKAGSLAKNIQYF.

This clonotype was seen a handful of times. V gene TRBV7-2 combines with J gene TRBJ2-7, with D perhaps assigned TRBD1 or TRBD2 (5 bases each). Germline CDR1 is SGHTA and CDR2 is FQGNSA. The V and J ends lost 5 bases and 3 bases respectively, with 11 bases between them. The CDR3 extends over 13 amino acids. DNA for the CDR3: TGTGCCAGCAGCCAAGAGGGGATCTACGAGCAGTACTTC. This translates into CASSQEGIYEQYF.

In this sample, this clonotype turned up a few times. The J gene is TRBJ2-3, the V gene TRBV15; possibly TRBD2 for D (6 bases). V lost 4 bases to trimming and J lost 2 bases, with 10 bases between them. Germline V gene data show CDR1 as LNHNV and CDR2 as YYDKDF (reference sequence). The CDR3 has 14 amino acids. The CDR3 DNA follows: TGTGCCACCAGCACAGGGACTTTCACAGATACGCAGTATTTT. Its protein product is CATSTGTFTDTQYF.

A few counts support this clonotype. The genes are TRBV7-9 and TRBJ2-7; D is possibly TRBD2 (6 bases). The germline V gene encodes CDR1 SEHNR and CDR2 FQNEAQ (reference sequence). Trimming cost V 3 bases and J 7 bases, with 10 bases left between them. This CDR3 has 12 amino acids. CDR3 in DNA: TGTGCCAGCAGCTTCTCGGCGGGGGAGCAGTACTTC. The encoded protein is CASSFSAGEQYF.

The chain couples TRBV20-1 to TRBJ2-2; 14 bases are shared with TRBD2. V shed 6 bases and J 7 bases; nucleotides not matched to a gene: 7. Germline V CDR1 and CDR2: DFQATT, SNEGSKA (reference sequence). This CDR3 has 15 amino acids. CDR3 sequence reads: CSATGLAGVVGELFF. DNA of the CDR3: TGCAGTGCCACGGGACTAGCGGGAGTTGTCGGGGAGCTGTTTTTT.

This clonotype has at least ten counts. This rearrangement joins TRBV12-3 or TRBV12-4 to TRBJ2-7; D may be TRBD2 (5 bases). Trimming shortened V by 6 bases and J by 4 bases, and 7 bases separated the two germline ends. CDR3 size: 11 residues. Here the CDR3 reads CASSREYEQYF. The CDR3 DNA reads TGTGCCAGCAGCCGGGAATACGAGCAGTACTTC.

CDR3: CASSGAGAKILSTYEQYF. CDR3 bases: TGTGCCAGCAGCGGAGCGGGGGCCAAAATATTATCTACCTACGAGCAGTACTTC. The chain carries TRBV11-2 and TRBJ2-7, with 8 bases that match TRBD2. CDR1 is SGHAT and CDR2 is FQNNGV in the germline V gene. With V trimmed by 5 bases and J by 2 bases, 17 bases remained unmatched. The CDR3 is 18 residues long.

The CDR3 spells CASTIFGQSENSPLHF. CDR3 coding DNA: TGTGCCAGCACCATCTTCGGACAGTCGGAAAATTCACCCCTCCACTTT. This chain connects TRBV6-6 to TRBJ1-6, with D perhaps matching TRBD1 (6 bases). The CDR3 spans 16 residues. The V and J ends lost 7 bases and 7 bases respectively, with 20 bases between them. CDR1 and CDR2 (germline): MNHNY, SVGAGI (reference sequence).

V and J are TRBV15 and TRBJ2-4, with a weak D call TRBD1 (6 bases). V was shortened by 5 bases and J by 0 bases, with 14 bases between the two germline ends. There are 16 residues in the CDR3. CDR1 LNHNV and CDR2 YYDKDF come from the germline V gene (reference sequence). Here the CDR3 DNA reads TGTGCCACCAGCTCCGGACAGTACAGAGCCAAAAACATTCAGTACTTC. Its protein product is CATSSGQYRAKNIQYF.

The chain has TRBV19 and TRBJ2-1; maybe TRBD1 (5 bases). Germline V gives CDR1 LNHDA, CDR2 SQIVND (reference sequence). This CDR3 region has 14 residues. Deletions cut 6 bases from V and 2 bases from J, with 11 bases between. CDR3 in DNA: TGTGCCAGTAGCCCAGGGTACCCCTACAATGAGCAGTTCTTC. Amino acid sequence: CASSPGYPYNEQFF. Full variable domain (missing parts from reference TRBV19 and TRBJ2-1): DGGITQSPKYLFRKEGQNVTLSCEQNLNHDAMYWYRQDPGQGLRLIYYSQIVNDFQKGDIAEGYSVSREKKESFPLTVTSAQKNPTAFYLCASSPGYPYNEQFFGPGTRLTVL.

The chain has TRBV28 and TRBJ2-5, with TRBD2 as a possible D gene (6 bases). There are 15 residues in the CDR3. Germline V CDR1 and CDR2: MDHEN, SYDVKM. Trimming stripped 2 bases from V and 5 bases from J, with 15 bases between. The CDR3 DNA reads TGTGCCAGCAGTTTACTCGCGGGGAACCGTGAGACCCAGTACTTC. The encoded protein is CASSLLAGNRETQYF.

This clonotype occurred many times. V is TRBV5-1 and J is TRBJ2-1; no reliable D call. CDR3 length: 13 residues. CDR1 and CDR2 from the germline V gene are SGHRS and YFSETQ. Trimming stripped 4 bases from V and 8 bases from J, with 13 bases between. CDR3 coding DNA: TGCGCCAGCAGCCTCGGTACCCCTTATGAGCAGTTCTTC. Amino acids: CASSLGTPYEQFF.

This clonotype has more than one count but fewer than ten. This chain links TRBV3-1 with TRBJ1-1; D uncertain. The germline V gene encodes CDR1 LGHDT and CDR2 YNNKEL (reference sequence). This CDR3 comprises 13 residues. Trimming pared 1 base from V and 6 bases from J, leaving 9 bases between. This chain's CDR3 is CASSQGGGSEAFF. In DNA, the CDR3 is TGTGCCAGCAGCCAAGGTGGCGGGTCTGAAGCTTTCTTT.

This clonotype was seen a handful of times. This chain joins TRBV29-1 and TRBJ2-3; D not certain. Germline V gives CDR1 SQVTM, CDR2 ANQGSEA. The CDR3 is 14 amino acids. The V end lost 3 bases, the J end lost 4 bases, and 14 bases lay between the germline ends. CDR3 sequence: CSVEGPILADTQYF. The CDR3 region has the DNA TGCAGCGTTGAGGGCCCGATCTTGGCAGATACGCAGTATTTT.

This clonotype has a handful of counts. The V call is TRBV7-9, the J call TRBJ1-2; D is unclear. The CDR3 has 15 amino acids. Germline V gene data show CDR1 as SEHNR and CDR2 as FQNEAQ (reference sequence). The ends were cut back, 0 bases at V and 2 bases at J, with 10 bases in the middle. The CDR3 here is CASSLAETANYGYTF. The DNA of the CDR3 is TGTGCCAGCAGCTTAGCGGAGACGGCGAACTATGGCTACACCTTC.

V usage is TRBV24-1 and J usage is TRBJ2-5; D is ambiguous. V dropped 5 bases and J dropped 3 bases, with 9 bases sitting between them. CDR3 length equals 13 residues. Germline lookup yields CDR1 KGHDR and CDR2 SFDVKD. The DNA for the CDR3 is TGTGCCACCAGTGGGTACAGCGAAGAGACCCAGTACTTC. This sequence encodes CATSGYSEETQYF.